The entry below gives a single T cell receptor (beta chain) sequence along with its context. Its antigen is not known. These data are taken from a study of persistence of HIV-infected CD4 T cells. Sequencing used immunoSEQ version 4 in survey mode. Using immunoSEQ multiplex PCR, the repertoire was profiled, and TCRdb retains in-frame clones only, with some absent. Of 25,000 to 30,000 clones in the sample, roughly 82% were seen once. Cells were stimulated with CMV-infected fibroblast lysates at about 9.4 ug/mL. Memory cells lacking CD40L and CD69 with high CD45RO were sorted. The germline gives CDR1 MDHEN, CDR2 SYDVKM. The CDR3 consists of 12 residues. Trimming removed 7 bases from V and 10 bases from J, with 15 bases in between.

The chain uses TRBV28 and TRBJ2-3; D remains unclear. This specimen was CD4+ T cells sorted from PBMCs after approximately 19-hour stimulation, taken from a patient who received antiretroviral therapy. The TCR was taken from an adult man with HIV who was CMV-seropositive. The CDR3 DNA reads as TGTGCCAGCACCCCCCCGTTGGGCTCGCAGTATTTT. Protein sequence: CASTPPLGSQYF.